These T cell receptor beta chains were read from a single sample in a study of a mutant IDH1 vaccine in newly diagnosed glioma. Antigens of these TCRs are unknown. Assay: immunoSEQ multiplex PCR; the TCRdb copy retains only in-frame clones and omits some. The sample includes roughly 13,000 clones, about 80% of them seen just once. The sample in question was PBMCs, obtained from a glioma patient whose treatment included an IDH1 peptide vaccine. These receptor sequences come from a woman between 40 and 55 years old with glioma. Each CDR3 is given with its conserved first and last residue. Each record gives: clone size, D gene, V gene, J gene, CDR3 protein, CDR3 DNA. A D gene is named only where the DNA matches it firmly. Not every row has a clone size; where given, it reads once, few, many or a size class.

size: -
D: -
V: TRBV6-5
J: TRBJ2-1
CDR3: CAVHLYNEQFF
DNA: TGTGCCGTCCACTTGTACAATGAGCAGTTCTTC

size: -
D: -
V: TRBV9
J: TRBJ2-7
CDR3: CASSVGGDSSYEQYF
DNA: TGTGCCAGCAGCGTAGGTGGCGATAGCTCCTACGAGCAGTACTTC

size: once
D: -
V: TRBV7-9
J: TRBJ2-3
CDR3: CASRLRADTQYF
DNA: TGTGCCAGCAGGCTGAGGGCAGATACGCAGTATTTT

size: -
D: TRBD1
V: TRBV27
J: TRBJ2-3
CDR3: CASSAGTGIFLLTDTQYF
DNA: TGTGCCAGCAGTGCCGGGACAGGGATTTTCCTCCTCACAGATACGCAGTATTTT

size: -
D: -
V: TRBV7-2
J: TRBJ2-2
CDR3: CASSSQGSGELFF
DNA: TGTGCCAGCAGCTCGCAGGGGTCCGGGGAGCTGTTTTTT

size: -
D: -
V: TRBV10-3
J: TRBJ1-2
CDR3: CAISGQNSGYTF
DNA: TGTGCCATCAGTGGCCAGAACTCTGGCTACACCTTC

size: -
D: -
V: TRBV29-1
J: TRBJ1-2
CDR3: CSAAKGRDGYTF
DNA: TGCAGCGCCGCCAAGGGGAGGGATGGCTACACCTTC

size: -
D: -
V: TRBV28
J: TRBJ1-1
CDR3: CASGIGAAFF
DNA: TGTGCCAGCGGTATAGGGGCAGCTTTCTTT

size: -
D: TRBD1
V: TRBV7-9
J: TRBJ2-3
CDR3: CASSASRDSRTDTQYF
DNA: TGTGCCAGCAGCGCGTCCCGGGACAGCCGCACAGATACGCAGTATTTT

size: -
D: -
V: TRBV9
J: TRBJ1-3
CDR3: CASNPGTSGNTIYF
DNA: TGTGCCAGCAATCCTGGGACCTCTGGAAACACCATATATTTT

size: -
D: -
V: TRBV2
J: TRBJ2-7
CDR3: CAGTNQGYEQYF
DNA: TGTGCGGGCACGAATCAGGGCTACGAGCAGTACTTC

size: -
D: -
V: TRBV5-1
J: TRBJ2-5
CDR3: CASSLAVGEQETQYF
DNA: TGCGCCAGCAGCTTGGCCGTTGGGGAACAAGAGACCCAGTACTTC

size: -
D: -
V: TRBV4-3
J: TRBJ1-1
CDR3: CASSQDSTNTEAFF
DNA: TGCGCCAGCAGCCAAGATAGCACGAACACTGAAGCTTTCTTT

size: -
D: -
V: TRBV23-1
J: TRBJ2-3
CDR3: CASRSCCTDTQYF
DNA: TGCGCCAGCCGGAGCTGTTGTACAGATACGCAGTATTTT

size: -
D: TRBD1
V: TRBV7-3
J: TRBJ2-2
CDR3: CASSPAQGAAGELFF
DNA: TGTGCCAGCAGCCCAGCCCAGGGGGCGGCCGGGGAGCTGTTTTTT

size: -
D: -
V: TRBV7-2
J: TRBJ1-1
CDR3: CASSFWTANTEAFF
DNA: TGTGCCAGCAGCTTTTGGACAGCGAACACTGAAGCTTTCTTT

size: once
D: TRBD1
V: TRBV2
J: TRBJ1-6
CDR3: CASKDRVSYNSPLHF
DNA: TGTGCCAGCAAGGACAGGGTCTCCTATAATTCACCCCTCCACTTT

size: few
D: -
V: TRBV20-1
J: TRBJ1-4
CDR3: CSARDGEKLFF
DNA: TGCAGTGCTAGAGACGGAGAAAAACTGTTTTTT

size: few
D: -
V: TRBV19
J: TRBJ1-1
CDR3: CASTLGLNTEAFF
DNA: TGTGCCAGTACCCTGGGACTGAACACTGAAGCTTTCTTT

size: -
D: -
V: TRBV2
J: TRBJ1-5
CDR3: CASSEFYGQNNQPQHF
DNA: TGTGCCAGCAGTGAATTCTATGGCCAGAATAATCAGCCCCAGCATTTT

size: -
D: -
V: TRBV6-4
J: TRBJ2-7
CDR3: CASISSYEQYF
DNA: TGTGCCAGCATCTCGTCTTACGAGCAGTACTTC

size: once
D: TRBD2
V: TRBV6-6
J: TRBJ2-3
CDR3: CASSLGLAGFTDTQYF
DNA: TGTGCCAGCAGCCTGGGACTAGCGGGATTCACAGATACGCAGTATTTT

size: few
D: -
V: TRBV2
J: TRBJ1-5
CDR3: CASSGSQRGLAQHF
DNA: TGTGCCAGCAGTGGGTCACAGCGGGGTTTGGCCCAGCATTTT